Listed below are T cell receptor beta chains from one sample, sequenced in a study of beta chain features in type 1 diabetes. Measured with immunoSEQ multiplex PCR; TCRdb has only the in-frame clones, and not every one. The sample yields approximately 150,000 clones, approximately 10% seen once. Material: central memory CD4+ T cells from blood. The receptor set was obtained from a man aged 25-45 years with type 1 diabetes. CDR3s include the opening cysteine and the closing phenylalanine or tryptophan. The D gene is left open where the match is weak. The size of a clone is reported for some rows only, either as once, few or many, or as a class for expanded clones.

>TRBJ2-7|TRBD1|few|TRBV7-9
CASSAGGNNYEQYF
TGTGCCAGCAGCGCAGGGGGTAATAATTACGAGCAGTACTTC
>TRBJ2-5|TRBD2|-|TRBV4-1
CASSRGTRETQYF
TGCGCCAGCAGCCGCGGGACTAGGGAGACCCAGTACTTC
>TRBJ2-1|-|few|TRBV5-6
CASRSYNEQFF
TGTGCCAGCAGGTCTTACAATGAGCAGTTCTTC
>TRBJ2-1|TRBD2|few|TRBV19
CASNGGGSYNEQFF
TGTGCCAGTAACGGCGGGGGGAGCTACAATGAGCAGTTCTTC
>TRBJ2-7|TRBD2|many|TRBV6-4
CASGRTGVTSGAPYEQYF
TGTGCCAGCGGACGGACAGGAGTGACTAGCGGGGCCCCCTACGAGCAGTACTTC
>TRBJ2-6|-|-|TRBV27
CASSLQKQGSGANVLTF
TGTGCCAGCAGTCTCCAGAAGCAGGGCTCTGGGGCCAACGTCCTGACTTTC
>TRBJ2-3|TRBD1|-|TRBV27
CASSPGQETREQYF
TGTGCCAGCAGTCCGGGACAGGAAACTAGAGAGCAGTATTTT
>TRBJ1-1|-|few|TRBV9
CASSDQGTEAFF
TGTGCCAGCAGCGACCAGGGCACTGAAGCTTTCTTT
>TRBJ2-5|-|few|TRBV7-8
CASSLARETQYF
TGTGCCAGCAGCTTAGCTCGAGAGACCCAGTACTTC
>TRBJ2-1|TRBD2|few|TRBV6-5
CASRRAGGHDGEQFF
TGTGCCAGCAGAAGAGCGGGGGGGCATGATGGTGAGCAGTTCTTC
>TRBJ2-7|TRBD1|-|TRBV5-6
CASSFWGQGREQYF
TGTGCCAGCAGCTTCTGGGGACAGGGGAGGGAGCAGTACTTC
>TRBJ1-2|-|few|TRBV28
CASSLSPTGYTF
TGTGCCAGCAGTTTATCGCCAACAGGCTACACCTTC
>TRBJ1-2|-|-|TRBV7-2
CASSLRQDYGYTF
TGTGCCAGCAGCCTAAGACAGGACTATGGCTACACCTTC
>TRBJ1-2|-|few|TRBV28
CASSPTGTYGYTF
TGTGCCAGCAGCCCTACAGGGACCTATGGCTACACCTTC
>TRBJ1-2|-|-|TRBV14
CASSQDLAGNGYTF
TGTGCCAGCAGCCAAGATCTGGCAGGGAATGGCTACACCTTC
>TRBJ2-7|TRBD2|-|TRBV7-2
CASSLTSGDYEQYF
TGTGCCAGCAGCTTAACTAGCGGGGACTACGAGCAGTACTTC
>TRBJ1-6|TRBD1|-|TRBV2
CASSEGTGAGSPLHF
TGTGCCAGCAGTGAGGGGACAGGGGCTGGATCACCCCTCCACTTT
>TRBJ1-4|-|-|TRBV2
CASSVTGGRGEKLFF
TGTGCCAGCAGTGTCACCGGTGGCAGGGGTGAAAAACTGTTTTTT
>TRBJ2-7|-|-|TRBV28
CASNAGISSYEQYF
TGTGCCAGCAATGCCGGGATAAGCTCCTACGAGCAGTACTTC
>TRBJ1-6|TRBD1|-|TRBV5-1
CASSQLTGGMGSPLHF
TGCGCCAGCAGCCAATTGACAGGGGGCATGGGTTCACCCCTCCACTTT
>TRBJ1-4|-|-|TRBV29-1
CSGRVAGSEKLFF
TGCAGCGGCCGCGTAGCGGGGAGTGAAAAACTGTTTTTT
>TRBJ2-3|TRBD2|-|TRBV5-1
CASSLDGGGDTQYF
TGCGCCAGCAGCTTGGACGGGGGGGGAGATACGCAGTATTTT
>TRBJ2-5|-|-|TRBV19
CASSIKTALGETQYF
TGTGCCAGTAGCATCAAGACAGCCCTGGGAGAGACCCAGTACTTC
>TRBJ2-1|-|few|TRBV30
CAWSAYNEQFF
TGTGCCTGGAGTGCATACAATGAGCAGTTCTTC
>TRBJ1-1|TRBD1|-|TRBV4-3
CASSQGDRNTEAFF
TGCGCCAGCAGCCAAGGGGACAGGAACACTGAAGCTTTCTTT
>TRBJ1-2|-|few|TRBV5-1
CASSLAGGGYTF
TGCGCCAGCAGCTTGGCTGGAGGTGGCTACACCTTC
>TRBJ1-2|TRBD1|-|TRBV6-6
CASSWDRWLPNYGYTF
TGTGCCAGCAGTTGGGACAGGTGGCTACCTAACTATGGCTACACCTTC
>TRBJ1-1|-|-|TRBV18
CASSPIGGKGSSEAFF
TGTGCCAGCTCACCCATAGGGGGAAAGGGGAGTTCTGAAGCTTTCTTT
>TRBJ2-7|TRBD2|-|TRBV2
CASNARGERYEQYF
TGTGCCAGCAATGCGCGGGGGGAGAGATACGAGCAGTACTTC
>TRBJ2-1|-|few|TRBV19
CASSGDTGSEQFF
TGTGCCAGTAGTGGGGACACAGGGTCGGAGCAGTTCTTC
>TRBJ1-4|-|-|TRBV4-3
CASSQGQTGLDGEKLFF
TGCGCCAGCAGCCAGGGCCAAACAGGGTTGGATGGAGAAAAACTGTTTTTT
>TRBJ2-5|-|few|TRBV18
CASSPQSVQETQYF
TGTGCCAGCTCACCCCAGTCAGTACAAGAGACCCAGTACTTC
>TRBJ1-6|-|few|TRBV7-2
CASSSFPSSYNSPLHF
TGTGCCAGCAGCTCCTTCCCGAGCTCCTATAATTCACCCCTCCACTTT
>TRBJ1-1|TRBD1|-|TRBV19
CASSPWGTGVTEAFF
TGTGCCAGTAGTCCTTGGGGGACAGGGGTAACTGAAGCTTTCTTT
>TRBJ1-2|-|few|TRBV6-1
CASSVRREARGYTF
TGTGCCAGCAGTGTTCGCCGGGAGGCCCGAGGCTACACCTTC
>TRBJ2-1|-|few|TRBV7-3
CASSPQGRNNEQFF
TGTGCCAGCAGCCCCCAGGGGCGGAACAATGAGCAGTTCTTC
>TRBJ2-7|-|-|TRBV29-1
CSVTGSHEQYF
TGCAGCGTTACAGGGTCCCACGAGCAGTACTTC
>TRBJ1-1|TRBD1|-|TRBV28
CATSQPGTGNTEAFF
TGTGCCACCTCCCAACCCGGGACAGGCAACACTGAAGCTTTCTTT
>TRBJ1-5|-|-|TRBV7-2
CASSLVRGDQPQHF
TGTGCCAGCAGCTTAGTCAGGGGTGATCAGCCCCAGCATTTT
>TRBJ2-5|TRBD2|-|TRBV30
CAWNQLAGGRETQYF
TGTGCCTGGAACCAACTAGCGGGGGGCCGGGAGACCCAGTACTTC
>TRBJ1-1|TRBD1|few|TRBV6-5
CASNPRTGEAFF
TGTGCCAGCAACCCACGGACAGGTGAAGCTTTCTTT
>TRBJ2-7|-|few|TRBV9
CASSADSRPTYEQYF
TGTGCCAGCAGCGCGGACAGTCGCCCAACCTACGAGCAGTACTTC
>TRBJ2-2|TRBD2|few|TRBV2
CASNGGKTGELFF
TGTGCCAGCAACGGGGGGAAGACCGGGGAGCTGTTTTTT
>TRBJ1-1|-|-|TRBV19
CATQSTGKNTEAFF
TGTGCCACTCAATCAACAGGGAAGAACACTGAAGCTTTCTTT
>TRBJ2-2|-|-|TRBV5-1
CASSSKSQGVELFF
TGCGCCAGCAGCTCCAAATCACAGGGTGTGGAGCTGTTTTTT
>TRBJ2-3|TRBD2|-|TRBV9
CASSVSPGGGDTQYF
TGTGCCAGCAGCGTATCTCCGGGGGGAGGAGATACGCAGTATTTT
>TRBJ1-5|TRBD1|few|TRBV28
CASSPLTGYQPQHF
TGTGCCAGCAGTCCCCTGACAGGGTATCAGCCCCAGCATTTT
>TRBJ1-2|-|few|TRBV5-1
CASSLGPNRSGYTF
TGCGCCAGCAGCTTGGGGCCTAACCGGAGCGGCTACACCTTC
>TRBJ2-2|-|-|TRBV7-8
CASSIGPTPANTGELFF
TGTGCCAGCAGCATTGGTCCTACCCCCGCGAACACCGGGGAGCTGTTTTTT
>TRBJ2-1|TRBD1|-|TRBV5-1
CATSNRDRGGYEQFF
TGCGCCACCTCCAACCGGGACAGGGGAGGTTATGAGCAGTTCTTC
>TRBJ2-1|-|few|TRBV18
CASSPVAAGNEQFF
TGTGCCAGCTCACCGGTAGCGGCGGGCAATGAGCAGTTCTTC
>TRBJ2-6|-|-|TRBV19
CASETVANVLTF
TGTGCCAGCGAGACAGTTGCCAACGTCCTGACTTTC
>TRBJ2-3|TRBD2|few|TRBV2
CASSRRGGRIDTQYF
TGTGCCAGCAGCCGGCGGGGGGGCCGTATAGATACGCAGTATTTT
>TRBJ2-3|-|-|TRBV28
CATGGASRFTDTQYF
TGTGCCACCGGTGGGGCCTCAAGATTCACAGATACGCAGTATTTT
>TRBJ1-5|-|-|TRBV4-3
CASSQGPGGGAQHF
TGCGCCAGCAGCCAGGGTCCCGGGGGTGGGGCCCAGCATTTT
>TRBJ1-4|-|-|TRBV5-1
CASRPRQENEKLFF
TGCGCCAGCAGGCCGCGACAGGAAAATGAAAAACTGTTTTTT
>TRBJ1-5|-|few|TRBV28
CASRLGGNNQPQHF
TGTGCCAGCAGATTGGGGGGGAACAATCAGCCCCAGCATTTT
>TRBJ2-1|TRBD2|few|TRBV9
CASSVSVGGGENEQFF
TGTGCCAGCAGCGTTTCGGTAGGCGGGGGGGAGAATGAGCAGTTCTTC
>TRBJ2-5|TRBD2|-|TRBV5-4
CASSPTARSSGGSETQYF
TGTGCCAGCAGCCCCACGGCTCGGTCCAGCGGGGGGAGTGAGACCCAGTACTTC